This T cell receptor beta chain was documented in a study of cytomegalovirus exposure and HLA in healthy donors (dated by TCRdb to the late 2010s). Looking at the study overall: In an earlier analysis of approximately 640 of the donors, 250 to 300 Gb of sequence data and some 100 million unique TCR beta sequences from about 190 million T cells were reported. A later genetic analysis used genome-wide SNP genotypes for about three fifths of the 666 donors, treating that subset as a discovery cohort. The T cell repertoires of several hundred subjects were profiled by immunosequencing and related to cytomegalovirus serostatus. Along with the roughly 610-subject first cohort, a separate validation cohort of about 110 different subjects was used. About 330 gigabases of sequencing data and around 80 million unique TCR sequences made up an early release that covered around 640 HLA-typed donors. Donor age, sex, ethnicity and CMV serostatus were collected together with the repertoire data. Typing coverage differed by locus: A, B, C, DRB1 and DQB1 were typed in about 629-640 donors, DQA1 in about 550, DPA1 in 600 to 610, and DPB1 in just under 490. Every discovery cohort repertoire had been produced on one sequencing platform. To predict cytomegalovirus infection status, the study combined high-throughput TCR immunosequencing, statistical association of individual TCRs with disease status, and machine learning. Five DR-DQ haplotypes were handled as single units for association and clustering because linkage in the cohort was strong. The aim of the study was to test whether cataloging public T cell receptors could identify signatures of past pathogen exposure. Across some 400 genotyped donors of the cohort, an average of about 240,000 unique TCR beta nucleotide sequences per donor were sequenced, and roughly a sixth of those sequences were non-productive. HLA typing included class I and class II loci at four-digit resolution. To study patterns of TCR occurrence, a later analysis re-analyzed previously published TCR beta repertoires from around 700 donors and added high-resolution HLA genotyping. To decide whether each TCR beta V gene segment behaved as functional or pseudogenic, an earlier analysis of some 570 of the donors relied on high-throughput TCR beta sequencing. Of the approximately 400 genotyped donors, 81% fell in the genetic ancestry cluster associated with self-reported Caucasian donors. The later analysis used no new phenotypic data to find candidate immune exposures, relying instead on TCR beta sequences and their occurrence across donors. General conclusions and limits of the study: In this cohort, only TCR beta chains were sequenced, and detectable features were limited by the absence of alpha or paired-chain data. When HLA alleles, especially DR and DQ, strongly co-occurred, TCR associations were difficult to assign to individual alleles. Across donors, most TCR sequences were observed very rarely, whereas some public TCRs were present in many individuals. In a later analysis, TCR association rates were found to vary across HLA loci, with the most associated TCRs seen for DRB1 alleles and the fewest for HLA-C alleles. A cluster of highly shared sequence variants was judged likely to be a technical artifact of the sequencing pipeline. According to a later analysis, most CMV-associated TCR beta chains appeared to be HLA-restricted, and the HLA associations seemed to be driven largely by CMV exposure. A later genetic analysis associated a missense DCLRE1C variant with V-gene and J-gene trimming of TCR beta chains, and an independent cohort replicated the association. Roughly uniform sequencing depth across donors was assumed in presence/absence analyses, although this assumption may not hold. Some IMGT-functional V segments, including TRBV6-2 and TRBV6-3, could not be told apart with the 87-base-pair reads, so those segments were excluded. Compared with equally common non-associated chains, HLA-associated TCR beta chains in a later analysis were more clonally expanded and had lower generation probabilities. A further reported finding was that TCR beta sequences accurately predicted the HLA-A and HLA-B alleles for most subjects in the first cohort. Cytomegalovirus status was reported to be diagnosed by the classifier with high specificity and sensitivity in both the original and validation cohorts. The earlier analysis of around 600 of the donors excluded some 16 rarely observed V segments, including chromosome 9 orphons, because counts were too low. In an earlier analysis of approximately 590 of the donors, most TCR beta V segments appeared in productive rearrangements about 87% or about 30% of the time, broadly matching IMGT annotations. Linkage disequilibrium might explain the correlated functional status among segregating V segments, but an unknown experimental factor could not be ruled out. It was suggested by the authors that the approach could potentially be generalized to other disease states and immunological phenotypes. In vitro tests confirmed that a few of the cytomegalovirus-associated TCR beta chains recognize cytomegalovirus antigens. A later analysis reported that several top co-occurrence clusters appeared linked to parvovirus B19, influenza, CMV and Epstein-Barr virus. Because some donors lacked HLA typing at each locus, the association tests relied only on the typed subset. In the study, 150 to 200 TCR beta chains were listed as associated with cytomegalovirus. Immune exposure information for the cohort was limited to CMV serostatus. At a false discovery rate of 0.05, a later analysis linked 16,951 TCR beta sequences to specific HLA alleles. Compared with the 666-donor mean, donors in an Asian-associated ancestry cluster had fewer N-insertions in productive TCRs, according to a later genetic analysis.

In total, 600 or so healthy bone marrow donors made up the cohort. Cohort members were all nominally healthy when sampled, although unrecorded immune exposures were likely present. Of the 690 or so cohort members, around 280 had positive CMV serostatus and just over 350 had negative CMV serostatus, and CMV serostatus was not recorded for the donor. Each donor provided a peripheral blood sample, and peripheral blood mononuclear cells were used for TCR beta sequencing. The Qiagen DNeasy Blood Extraction Kit was used to extract genomic DNA from the blood cell samples. The germline V gene (reference sequence) gives CDR1 as MNHNY and CDR2 as SVGAGI. V and J are trimmed by 5 bases and 5 bases, and the gene matches miss 12 bases of the junction. The CDR3, from cysteine to phenylalanine, totals 16 residues. The retained sequence is limited to the CDR3, 48 bases, with the frame set at the first base. Details on this clone: The antigen it recognizes is unknown. No base quality values were provided; no much bigger clone lies one nucleotide off.

The library came from the immunoSEQ multiplex PCR assay. For the multiplex PCR, a mixture combining 60 forward primers for TCR Vbeta segments and 13 reverse primers for TCR Jbeta segments was used. The CDR3 region of rearranged TCR beta genes was amplified from genomic DNA with a multiplex PCR assay. On the Illumina HiSeq System, the amplified TCR beta libraries were sequenced as 87-base-pair reads. As for how the authors treated the data: A later analysis tallied 75 million to 95 million unique TCR beta chains across the 666 repertoires, and some 12 million of those chains were shared by two or more donors. Raw reads were error-corrected and collapsed into unique sequences by a nearest-neighbor algorithm in which closely related sequences were merged to remove PCR and sequencing errors. Alignment of CDR3 sequences to IMGT reference sequences was used to assign V, D and J gene segments. Each retained sequence needed at least a six-nucleotide match to both a V gene segment and a J gene segment. Rearrangements were called productive when the CDR3 lacked stop codons and stayed in frame with V and J; all others were non-productive. Following IMGT convention, CDR3 was defined as the stretch from the second conserved V-encoded cysteine up to the conserved J-encoded phenylalanine. In an earlier analysis of more than 550 of the donors, sequences lacking an unambiguous match to a single V gene segment were excluded. In an earlier analysis of 500 to 750 of the donors, V segments were called functional above 56.7% productive rearrangements and were called segregating when the between-donor standard deviation exceeded 5%. A statistical classification framework was developed to diagnose cytomegalovirus status using the catalog of TCR beta chain sequences. A later analysis assigned V and J genes by comparing TCR nucleotide sequences with IMGT/GENE-DB human TR gene sequences. The TCRdist pipeline was used in a later analysis to assign CDR3 sequences and most-parsimonious VDJ recombination scenarios. In a later analysis, every TCR beta chain was defined by the combination of its CDR3 amino acid sequence and its V-gene family, and reads without a unique V-gene family were dropped. As a way to deal with suspected cross-contamination and a sequencing artifact, a later analysis dropped over 550 nucleotide sequences that were highly shared and had low generation probability. For each public chain, a later analysis derived a clonal expansion index from normalized ranks of inferred template counts within each repertoire. In a later analysis, generation probabilities were computed using a VDJ recombination model fitted to out-of-frame rearrangements, and the results were checked against IGoR. Hypergeometric tests were used in a later analysis to score TCR-TCR, TCR-HLA and TCR-CMV co-occurrence, with a repertoire-size bias correction applied to the TCR pairs. A later analysis estimated false discovery rates by permuting HLA or CMV assignments 20 times. A later analysis grouped co-occurring TCRs with DBSCAN, adding TCRdist sequence similarity when clustering within HLA-allele-positive subsets. For co-occurrence clustering, repertoires with fewer than 30,000 or more than 120,000 public chains were excluded, along with roughly five repertoires with anomalous nucleotide sharing. TCRdb stores this immuneACCESS table with in-frame sequences only. Part of the clones is absent; in the studies checked, under half of the shortfall reflects unresolved V genes, and no reason is known for the rest. The V and J calls and clone size are taken from that table; D and trimming were inferred from the DNA. Here the sample has 250,000 or so clones; roughly 84% occur a single time. Of the sample, over 1% is held by the ten largest clones.

The source material was PBMCs. The chain employs TRBV6-6 and TRBJ2-5; 9 central bases correspond to TRBD1. This clonotype originated in a human donor in good health. The CDR3 region reads CASSRRDRVFGETQYF. The DNA sequence reads TGTGCCAGCAGTCGAAGGGACAGGGTCTTCGGGGAGACCCAGTACTTC.